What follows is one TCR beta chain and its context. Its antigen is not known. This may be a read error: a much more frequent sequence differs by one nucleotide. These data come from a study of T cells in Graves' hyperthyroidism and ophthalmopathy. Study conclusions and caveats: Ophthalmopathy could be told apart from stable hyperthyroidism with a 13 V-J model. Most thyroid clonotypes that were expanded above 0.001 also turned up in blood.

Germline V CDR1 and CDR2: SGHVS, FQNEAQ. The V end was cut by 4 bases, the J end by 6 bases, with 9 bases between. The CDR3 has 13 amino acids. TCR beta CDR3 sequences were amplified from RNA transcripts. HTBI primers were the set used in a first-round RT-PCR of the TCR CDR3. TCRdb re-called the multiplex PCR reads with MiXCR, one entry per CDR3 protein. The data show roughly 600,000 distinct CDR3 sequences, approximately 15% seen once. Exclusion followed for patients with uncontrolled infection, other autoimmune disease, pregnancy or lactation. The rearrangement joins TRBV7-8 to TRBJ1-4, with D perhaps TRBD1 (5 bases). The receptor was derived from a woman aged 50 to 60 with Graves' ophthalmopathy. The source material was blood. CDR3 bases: TGTGCCAGCAGCTATGACAGCCATGAAAAACTGTTTTTT. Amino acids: CASSYDSHEKLFF.